The 8 T cell receptor beta chains reported below all come from one sample, sequenced in a study of CD8 T cells in ankylosing spondylitis. In TCRdb, the 5' RACE reads were re-called with MiXCR into one record per CDR3 protein. The profile covers about 190,000 distinct CDR3 sequences, with approximately 12% appearing a single time and approximately 9.9% taken by the ten largest. Sequenced material: blood, either unsorted or a sorted T cell fraction (not recorded which). Receptor source: a female donor with ankylosing spondylitis or in good health (not recorded which).

In this sample, this clonotype turned up many times. The V call is TRBV20-1, the J call TRBJ2-1, with a tentative D call TRBD1 (6 bases). The germline V gene encodes CDR1 DFQATT and CDR2 SNEGSKA (reference sequence). The CDR3 consists of 14 residues. The V and J ends lost 3 bases and 15 bases respectively, with 24 bases between them. The CDR3 DNA is TGCAGTGCTAGTCCACCCCAGGGGCGTCTTGATCCGTTCTTC. Its translation is CSASPPQGRLDPFF.

This clonotype occurred many times. The rearrangement links TRBV7-8 to TRBJ2-7, with D hard to call. V lost 4 bases and J 3 bases, leaving 10 bases between the germline ends. Germline V gives CDR1 SGHVS, CDR2 FQNEAQ. CDR3 length equals 13 residues. CDR3 DNA: TGTGCCAGCAGCTCCCACCTAAGCTACGAGCAGTACTTC. It specifies CASSSHLSYEQYF.

There are many counts of this clonotype. The chain recombines TRBV7-2 with TRBJ2-3, with TRBD2 matching 11 bases. The J segment lost 5 bases and the V segment lost 6 bases, leaving 1 base of the junction unmatched. This CDR3 region has 13 residues. Germline V lookup: CDR1 SGHTA, CDR2 FQGNSA. Here the CDR3 DNA reads TGTGCCAGCAGACTAGCGGGAGAAGATACGCAGTATTTT. Translated: CASRLAGEDTQYF.

V usage is TRBV7-2 and J usage is TRBJ2-7, with a possible D match to TRBD1 (6 bases). This CDR3 contains 13 residues. Deletions cut 2 bases from V and 6 bases from J, with 11 bases between. The V gene's germline CDR1 is SGHTA and CDR2 FQGNSA. The DNA of the CDR3 is TGTGCCAGCAGCTTACAGGGGTTTGGCGAGCAGTACTTC. Amino acid sequence: CASSLQGFGEQYF.

This clonotype came up many times. The chain carries TRBV30 and TRBJ2-1; perhaps TRBD2 as D (5 bases). Germline V CDR1 and CDR2: GTSNPN, SVGIG (reference sequence). V shed 5 bases and J shed 1 base, with 6 bases lying between them. This CDR3 has 12 residues. The CDR3 region has the DNA TGTGCCTGGCGGGAATCCTACAATGAGCAGTTCTTC. This gives the protein CAWRESYNEQFF.

This clonotype was seen more than once but under ten times. The chain joins TRBV12-3 or TRBV12-4 to TRBJ2-4; D is perhaps TRBD1 or TRBD2 (6 bases each). Trimming stripped 7 bases from V and 7 bases from J, with 29 bases between. The CDR3 loop spans 18 amino acids. CDR3 protein: CASTMLVARGTKGNIQYF. The CDR3 bases are TGTGCCAGCACTATGTTGGTTGCTCGGGGGACAAAAGGGAACATTCAGTACTTC.

This clonotype was seen a few times. The V gene is TRBV4-2, the J gene TRBJ1-1, with TRBD1 identical over 7 bases. This CDR3 region has 15 residues. With 8 bases clipped from V and 1 base from J, the junction kept 10 bases outside the gene matches. The germline V gene has CDR1 LGHNA and CDR2 YNFKEQ. The DNA of the CDR3 is TGTGCCAGCTCTGCCGTGGGACAGTCGAACACTGAAGCTTTCTTT. This translates into CASSAVGQSNTEAFF.

This clonotype was counted many times. The rearrangement links TRBV20-1 to TRBJ2-2; TRBD2 might be the D (5 bases). Germline values: CDR1 DFQATT, CDR2 SNEGSKA (reference sequence). This CDR3 contains 15 residues. V was trimmed by 2 bases and J by 5 bases, leaving 15 bases between them. The CDR3 sequence: CSARYFEGGTGELFF. In nucleotides, the CDR3 is TGCAGTGCTAGATATTTTGAGGGTGGGACCGGGGAGCTGTTTTTT.